These 23 T cell receptor beta chains were all obtained from the same sample, sequenced in a study of cytomegalovirus exposure and HLA in healthy donors (dated by TCRdb to the late 2010s). To prepare the library, the immunoSEQ multiplex PCR assay was applied. For the multiplex PCR, a mixture combining 60 forward primers for TCR Vbeta segments and 13 reverse primers for TCR Jbeta segments was used. TCRdb carries this immuneACCESS record with in-frame sequences only. Its versions omit some clonotypes, under half of them owing to an unresolved V gene in the studies checked, with the rest unexplained. The sample table shows around 93,000 clones, and about 78% are seen once. The ten largest make up 3% to 3.5% of the sample. Sequencing input: PBMCs. The receptor source for this set is a woman between 40 and 50 years old in good health and CMV-seronegative.

The rearrangement joins TRBV29-1 to TRBJ1-4, with 9 nucleotides matching TRBD1. The CDR3 extends over 13 amino acids. The trim removed 5 bases at V and 7 bases at J, leaving 5 bases unmatched. Germline V CDR1 and CDR2: SQVTM, ANQGSEA. This CDR3 is CSVYGTGSEKLFF. DNA for the CDR3: TGCAGCGTTTACGGGACAGGGTCTGAAAAACTGTTTTTT.

This clone has only a few counts. In nucleotides, the CDR3 is TGTGCCAGTACCCCCTGGGACAGGGGATACGAGCAGTACTTC. This encodes CASTPWDRGYEQYF. This chain links TRBV6-1 with TRBJ2-7, with 10 bases matching TRBD1. Germline V gene lookup returns CDR1 MNHNS and CDR2 SASEGT. This CDR3 has 14 residues. With 9 bases clipped from V and 4 bases from J, the junction kept 9 bases outside the gene matches.

The chain carries TRBV28 and TRBJ2-3; possibly TRBD2 for D (6 bases). Germline values: CDR1 MDHEN, CDR2 SYDVKM. The CDR3 has 15 residues. V lost 5 bases to trimming and J lost 5 bases, with 17 bases between them. The CDR3 region is CASSAPGLNKDTQYF. Here the CDR3 DNA reads TGTGCCAGCAGTGCGCCGGGACTCAATAAAGATACGCAGTATTTT.

The chain recombines TRBV19 with TRBJ1-5; D call uncertain. The germline CDR1 and CDR2 sequences are LNHDA and SQIVND (reference sequence). The CDR3 length is 13 residues. V was cut by 4 bases and J by 8 bases, with 12 bases left in between. The CDR3 DNA sequence: TGTGCCAGTAGTACACGGTCAGCGGAGCCCCAGCATTTT. As protein: CASSTRSAEPQHF.

The chain links TRBV29-1 to TRBJ1-2; 7 positions agree with TRBD1. Germline loops: CDR1 SQVTM, CDR2 ANQGSEA. The CDR3 runs to 14 residues. The V and J ends lost 2 bases and 3 bases, in that order; junction bases with no gene match: 6. CDR3 amino acids: CSVENDREDYGYTF. The CDR3 DNA reads TGCAGCGTTGAAAACGACAGGGAGGACTATGGCTACACCTTC.

This clone appeared a single time. This chain connects TRBV7-9 to TRBJ1-1; D perhaps matches TRBD1 (6 bases). Germline-derived CDR1 and CDR2 are SEHNR and FQNEAQ (reference sequence). The CDR3 contains 14 residues. The V gene lost 6 bases and the J gene lost 2 bases, with 13 bases spanning the gap. CDR3 residues: CASSTRDTNTEAFF. CDR3 sequence (DNA): TGTGCCAGCAGTACACGGGACACCAACACTGAAGCTTTCTTT.

The rearrangement joins TRBV20-1 to TRBJ2-5; no reliable D call. Germline CDR1 is DFQATT and CDR2 is SNEGSKA (reference sequence). V shed 7 bases and J shed 3 bases, with 9 bases lying between them. This CDR3 is 11 amino acids long. DNA of the CDR3: TGCAGTGACGCGGCCGAAGAGACCCAGTACTTC. It yields the protein CSDAAEETQYF.

The gene calls are TRBV7-9 and TRBJ2-1; 12 bases line up with TRBD2. This CDR3 is 16 amino acids long. Per the germline V gene, CDR1 is SEHNR and CDR2 is FQNEAQ (reference sequence). V lost 5 bases, J lost 0 bases, and 2 bases stayed unmatched. CDR3 residues: CASSGLAGNSYNEQFF. CDR3 in DNA: TGTGCCAGCAGCGGACTAGCGGGAAACTCCTACAATGAGCAGTTCTTC.

The J gene is TRBJ1-5, the V gene TRBV27, with TRBD1 matching over 7 bases. The V gene's germline CDR1 is MNHEY and CDR2 SMNVEV (reference sequence). Trimming cost V 6 bases and J 4 bases; bases outside gene matches: 12. This CDR3 spans 16 amino acids. CDR3 sequence reads: CASSRQTGVENQPQHF. The DNA for the CDR3 is TGTGCCAGCAGCCGGCAAACAGGGGTCGAAAATCAGCCCCAGCATTTT.

V gene TRBV9 combines with J gene TRBJ1-3; no clear D gene. CDR3 length: 16 residues. The germline V and J ends were trimmed by 0 bases and 3 bases, with 13 bases remaining between them. CDR1 and CDR2 (germline): SGDLS, YYNGEE. The CDR3 DNA is TGTGCCAGCAGCGTAGGCCCAGGAAAACATGGAAACACCATATATTTT. The encoded protein is CASSVGPGKHGNTIYF.

The chain uses TRBV30 and TRBJ2-1, with D hard to call. Germline lookup yields CDR1 GTSNPN and CDR2 SVGIG (reference sequence). Trimming shortened V by 1 base and J by 6 bases, and 16 bases separated the two germline ends. The CDR3 loop spans 15 amino acids. The CDR3 protein is CAWSALDRNFNEQFF. The DNA of the CDR3 is TGTGCCTGGAGTGCCCTAGATAGGAACTTCAATGAGCAGTTCTTC.

This rearrangement joins TRBV5-1 to TRBJ1-2; 7 bases line up with TRBD1. The CDR3 runs to 14 residues. V lost 4 bases to trimming and J lost 7 bases; unmatched junction nucleotides: 10. Germline loops: CDR1 SGHRS, CDR2 YFSETQ. The CDR3 DNA reads TGCGCCAGCAGCCCGGGACAGAGCCAGGGTGGCTACACCTTC. Amino acid sequence: CASSPGQSQGGYTF. Full variable domain (rest looked up from reference TRBV5-1 and TRBJ1-2): KAGVTQTPRYLIKTRGQQVTLSCSPISGHRSVSWYQQTPGQGLQFLFEYFSETQRNKGNFPGRFSGRQFSNSRSEMNVSTLELGDSALYLCASSPGQSQGGYTFGSGTRLTVV.

The genes are TRBV2 and TRBJ2-7; 8 bases line up with TRBD2. This CDR3 contains 14 residues. CDR1 is SNHLY, CDR2 FYNNEI, per germline. Trimming cost V 10 bases and J 5 bases; bases outside gene matches: 13. CDR3 in amino acids: CATTGGRGLNEQYF. CDR3 coding DNA: TGTGCCACAACGGGAGGGCGCGGGCTGAACGAGCAGTACTTC. The entire variable domain, with the rest obtained from reference TRBV2 and TRBJ2-7, is as follows: EPEVTQTPSHQVTQMGQEVILRCVPISNHLYFYWYRQILGQKVEFLVSFYNNEISEKSEIFDDQFSVERPDGSNFTLKIRSTKLEDSAMYFCATTGGRGLNEQYFGPGTRLTVT.

The chain combines TRBV19 with TRBJ2-1; a weak D match, TRBD2 (6 bases). With 10 bases removed from V and 4 bases from J, the gap between germline ends came to 17 bases. The CDR3 is 14 amino acids. Germline V lookup: CDR1 LNHDA, CDR2 SQIVND (reference sequence). As DNA, the CDR3 is TGTGCCACCTCGGGCGGGCGGGGATACAATGAGCAGTTCTTC. Protein: CATSGGRGYNEQFF.

In nucleotides, the CDR3 is TGTGCCAGCAGCGTAGCTACTCCGGGACTAGCGGGAGAGCTTAGGGATACGCAGTATTTT. As protein: CASSVATPGLAGELRDTQYF. This chain connects TRBV9 to TRBJ2-3; 14 nucleotides agree with TRBD2. This CDR3 is built from 20 residues. The germline gives CDR1 SGDLS, CDR2 YYNGEE. Trimming at V came to 0 bases and at J to 6 bases, leaving 15 bases not matched to a gene.

The J gene is TRBJ2-1, the V gene TRBV7-9, with 7 nucleotides matching TRBD2. Germline assignment: CDR1 SEHNR and CDR2 FQNEAQ (reference sequence). Trimming at V came to 4 bases and at J to 6 bases, leaving 15 bases not matched to a gene. This CDR3 has 17 amino acids. CDR3 sequence reads: CASSSPMGGKVRNEQFF. Here the CDR3 DNA reads TGTGCCAGCAGCTCCCCCATGGGGGGGAAGGTGCGCAATGAGCAGTTCTTC.

The V call is TRBV27, the J call TRBJ2-1; tentatively, D is TRBD2 (6 bases). The V and J ends lost 4 bases and 3 bases respectively, with 22 bases between them. This CDR3 is 18 amino acids long. Germline V gives CDR1 MNHEY, CDR2 SMNVEV (reference sequence). This chain's CDR3 is CASSYSSLALRFYNEQFF. The CDR3 coding sequence is TGTGCCAGCAGTTACTCATCTCTAGCGCTACGTTTCTACAATGAGCAGTTCTTC.

V gene TRBV5-5 combines with J gene TRBJ2-5; D is ambiguous. The CDR3 extends over 12 amino acids. Trimming removed 2 bases from V and 5 bases from J, with 7 bases in between. Germline values: CDR1 SGHKS, CDR2 YYEKEE (reference sequence). CDR3 DNA: TGTGCCAGCAGCTTACAAGTCGAGACCCAGTACTTC. Protein: CASSLQVETQYF.

The chain links TRBV18 to TRBJ2-3; 9 nucleotides line up with TRBD1. The CDR3 totals 15 residues. Germline-derived CDR1 and CDR2 are KGHSH and LQKENI. V was clipped by 4 bases and J by 3 bases; unmatched bases: 5. CDR3 in amino acids: CASSLDRGPTDTQYF. The CDR3 DNA reads as TGTGCCAGCTCACTGGACAGGGGACCGACAGATACGCAGTATTTT. The entire variable domain, with the rest obtained from reference TRBV18 and TRBJ2-3, is as follows: NAGVMQNPRHLVRRRGQEARLRCSPMKGHSHVYWYRQLPEEGLKFMVYLQKENIIDESGMPKERFSAEFPKEGPSILRIQQVVRGDSAAYFCASSLDRGPTDTQYFGPGTRLTVL.

The chain links TRBV19 to TRBJ1-4; 7 positions match TRBD1. The J segment lost 7 bases and the V segment lost 9 bases, leaving 17 bases of the junction unmatched. Germline-derived CDR1 and CDR2 are LNHDA and SQIVND (reference sequence). CDR3 length: 16 amino acids. The CDR3 spells CASQDYQRAGGEKLFF. CDR3 in DNA: TGTGCCAGCCAAGACTACCAACGGGCAGGGGGTGAAAAACTGTTTTTT.

V and J are TRBV19 and TRBJ2-1; TRBD1 matches at 7 bases. This CDR3 comprises 13 residues. CDR1 and CDR2 from the germline V gene are LNHDA and SQIVND (reference sequence). The ends lost 6 bases at V and 8 bases at J; junction bases unmatched: 7. CDR3: CASRRLGGDEQFF. CDR3 nucleotide sequence: TGTGCCAGTAGGAGGCTAGGGGGCGATGAGCAGTTCTTC.

The chain combines TRBV2 with TRBJ2-2; 11 bases agree with TRBD2. This CDR3 spans 16 amino acids. CDR1 and CDR2 from the germline V gene are SNHLY and FYNNEI. Unmatched junction bases numbered 5, after V lost 6 bases and J lost 2 bases. The CDR3 here is CASRPLAGENTGELFF. The DNA of the CDR3 is TGTGCCAGCAGACCACTAGCGGGAGAAAACACCGGGGAGCTGTTTTTT.

A few counts support this clone. V is TRBV6-5 and J is TRBJ1-1; D remains unclear. The germline V gene has CDR1 MNHEY and CDR2 SVGAGI. With 2 bases removed from V and 4 bases from J, the gap between germline ends came to 11 bases. The CDR3 has 14 residues. DNA for the CDR3: TGTGCCAGCAGTTACATCCGGGAGGGCACTGAAGCTTTCTTT. Translating gives CASSYIREGTEAFF.